Sequencing of this TCR beta chain was carried out in a study of tumor and adjacent non-tumor tissue in lung cancer. Study at large: Patients were aged about 30 to 76, fewer than twelve men and 4 to 6 women, stage I to III. Samples averaged around 4 million productive TCRbeta reads each.

This sample's RNA came from whole unsorted tissue. Newly diagnosed lung cancer patients had thoracic surgery in China, August–late 2014, without prior chemotherapy. The ends were cut back, 9 bases at V and 4 bases at J, with 15 bases in the middle. The CDR3 has 15 amino acids. CDR1 is KGHDR and CDR2 is SFDVKD in the germline V gene. Three rounds of nested PCR, following a modified ARM-PCR protocol, produced the TCRbeta library. TCRdb redid the calling of the multiplex PCR reads with MiXCR, one entry per CDR3 protein. Among about 79,000 distinct CDR3 sequences listed, around 70% were seen once. On this clonotype: Since a much larger clone is just one base distant, this may be a read error. The conserved phenylalanine or tryptophan normally closing the CDR3 is absent here, so this likely arose from a read error.

This rearrangement joins TRBV24-1 to TRBJ2-6, with D possibly being TRBD1 (6 bases). Sequencing used lung tumor tissue. The receptor's source is a woman in her thirties or forties with non-small cell lung cancer. The CDR3 DNA sequence: TGTGCCACCCAACCCCAGGGGCCAGGGGCCAACGTCCTGACTTTA. Translation gives CATQPQGPGANVLTL.